Following are 25 T cell receptor beta chains from one sample sequenced in a study of blood T cell repertoires in COVID-19. Profiling relied on immunoSEQ multiplex PCR, and the TCRdb table lists in-frame clones only, not all of them. This table holds 200,000 or so clones, about 90% found once. The sample was PBMCs or T cells enriched from blood (not recorded which). The receptor source for this set is a woman younger than 30 who had recovered from COVID-19.

This chain links TRBV19 with TRBJ2-2; the D gene is possibly TRBD1 (6 bases). CDR3 length: 16 amino acids. Trimming removed 6 bases from V and 4 bases from J, with 18 bases in between. Germline V gives CDR1 LNHDA, CDR2 SQIVND (reference sequence). Here the CDR3 reads CASRSGQSGATGELFF. DNA of the CDR3: TGTGCCAGTAGAAGTGGACAGTCTGGCGCCACCGGGGAGCTGTTTTTT.

This chain joins TRBV27 and TRBJ2-5, with 7 bases lining up with TRBD2. CDR3 size: 14 residues. CDR1 MNHEY and CDR2 SMNVEV come from the germline V gene (reference sequence). Unmatched junction bases numbered 4, after V lost 5 bases and J lost 1 base. The chain's CDR3 is CASSPGGSQETQYF. DNA of the CDR3: TGTGCCAGCAGTCCGGGGGGAAGCCAAGAGACCCAGTACTTC.

The V gene is TRBV10-3, the J gene TRBJ1-1; TRBD1 agrees at 9 bases. The CDR3 sequence is 15 residues long. V gave up 5 bases and J gave up 5 bases; unmatched junction bases: 9. Germline V gives CDR1 ENHRY, CDR2 SYGVKD. CDR3 in DNA: TGTGCCATCAGTTTAAACAGGGGGCTAGGGACTGAAGCTTTCTTT. Translating gives CAISLNRGLGTEAFF.

This chain connects TRBV6-5 to TRBJ1-1; D gene unclear. V dropped 6 bases and J dropped 4 bases, with 12 bases sitting between them. Germline assignment: CDR1 MNHEY and CDR2 SVGAGI. The CDR3 length is 13 residues. The DNA of the CDR3 is TGTGCCAGCAGACCTGAGGGTCGCACTGAAGCTTTCTTT. Its protein product is CASRPEGRTEAFF.

The chain joins TRBV2 to TRBJ1-5; D gene ambiguous. The CDR3 spans 13 residues. Germline V gene lookup returns CDR1 SNHLY and CDR2 FYNNEI. V was shortened by 6 bases and J by 0 bases, with 6 bases between the two germline ends. As DNA, the CDR3 is TGTGCCAGCAGCTCGAGTAGCAATCAGCCCCAGCATTTT. Translation: CASSSSSNQPQHF.

V is TRBV24-1 and J is TRBJ2-5, with D perhaps TRBD2 (5 bases). The V gene's germline CDR1 is KGHDR and CDR2 SFDVKD. The CDR3 consists of 12 residues. The V gene lost 7 bases and the J gene lost 5 bases, with 10 bases spanning the gap. CDR3 sequence (DNA): TGTGCCACCAGCGGGATCGGCGAGACCCAGTACTTC. Translated, it gives CATSGIGETQYF.

This chain links TRBV28 with TRBJ1-1; D remains unclear. The germline CDR1 and CDR2 sequences are MDHEN and SYDVKM. V lost 6 bases to trimming and J lost 6 bases, with 14 bases between them. This CDR3 region has 13 residues. This chain's CDR3 is CASSSSPWPEAFF. The CDR3 DNA is TGTGCCAGCAGCTCCTCCCCATGGCCTGAAGCTTTCTTT.

The chain carries TRBV4-1 and TRBJ1-1; D is unresolved. Germline V gives CDR1 MGHRA, CDR2 YSYEKL. The V end lost 1 base, the J end lost 0 bases, and 6 bases lay between the germline ends. CDR3 length: 14 residues. CDR3 sequence: CASSQVGVNTEAFF. The CDR3 region has the DNA TGCGCCAGCAGCCAAGTTGGAGTGAACACTGAAGCTTTCTTT.

The J gene is TRBJ1-3, the V gene TRBV9; 9 bases align to TRBD1. Germline CDR1 and CDR2: SGDLS and YYNGEE. V lost 3 bases and J lost 0; bases outside the gene matches: 19. CDR3 length: 21 residues. CDR3: CASSAPGTGRPTINSGNTIYF. The CDR3 nucleotides read TGTGCCAGCAGCGCCCCCGGGACAGGGCGGCCGACGATCAACTCTGGAAACACCATATATTTT.

The chain carries TRBV7-9 and TRBJ1-2; 9 bases align to TRBD1. Germline V gene data show CDR1 as SEHNR and CDR2 as FQNEAQ (reference sequence). The CDR3 is 16 amino acids. Trimming removed 1 base from V and 3 bases from J; junction bases left unmatched: 6. The CDR3 protein is CASSLENGQGHYGYTF. CDR3 sequence (DNA): TGTGCCAGCAGCTTAGAAAACGGACAGGGGCACTATGGCTACACCTTC.

The gene calls are TRBV2 and TRBJ1-6, with D perhaps TRBD1 (5 bases). Trimming stripped 11 bases from V and 5 bases from J, with 19 bases between. Germline CDR1 SNHLY, CDR2 FYNNEI. The CDR3 has 15 residues. The CDR3 loop is CAGREDNLDNSPLHF. In DNA, the CDR3 is TGTGCCGGGAGGGAGGACAATCTAGATAATTCACCCCTCCACTTT.

The rearrangement joins TRBV11-3 to TRBJ1-1; D is perhaps TRBD1 (5 bases). Germline assignment: CDR1 SGHNT and CDR2 YENEEA. The CDR3 runs 12 residues. V lost 4 bases to trimming and J lost 8 bases, with 11 bases between them. The CDR3 loop is CASSSGFGEAFF. The CDR3 DNA sequence: TGTGCCAGCAGCTCAGGGTTCGGGGAAGCTTTCTTT.

Here the CDR3 DNA reads TGTGCCAGCAGCTTGTCAGGCTTGATCTCCGAGCAGTACTTC. It translates to CASSLSGLISEQYF. The chain uses TRBV5-6 and TRBJ2-7, with D hard to call. The V and J ends lost 1 base and 6 bases respectively, with 14 bases between them. The CDR3 has 14 amino acids. From germline, CDR1 is SGHDT and CDR2 YYEEEE.

This chain links TRBV7-2 with TRBJ1-6; possible D gene TRBD1, 6 bases. CDR1 and CDR2 (germline): SGHTA, FQGNSA. The CDR3 spans 16 residues. V was pared by 5 bases and J by 8 bases, with 19 bases between. The CDR3 sequence: CASSQASGAMDSPLHF. The CDR3 DNA sequence: TGTGCCAGCAGCCAGGCCTCAGGGGCGATGGATTCACCCCTCCACTTT.

The chain joins TRBV5-1 to TRBJ1-3; D unclear. Per the germline V gene, CDR1 is SGHRS and CDR2 is YFSETQ. The V end was cut by 0 bases, the J end by 0 bases, with 7 bases between. The CDR3 covers 15 residues. CDR3 residues: CASSLASSSGNTIYF. CDR3 nucleotides: TGCGCCAGCAGCTTGGCTTCCTCCTCTGGAAACACCATATATTTT. Full variable domain (missing parts from reference TRBV5-1 and TRBJ1-3): KAGVTQTPRYLIKTRGQQVTLSCSPISGHRSVSWYQQTPGQGLQFLFEYFSETQRNKGNFPGRFSGRQFSNSRSEMNVSTLELGDSALYLCASSLASSSGNTIYFGEGSWLTVV.

The CDR3 DNA reads TGCGCCAGCAGTCCAGTGGGGGCTAACACTGAAGCTTTCTTT. This codes for CASSPVGANTEAFF. The chain links TRBV4-1 to TRBJ1-1, with D perhaps TRBD1 (6 bases). V was shortened by 6 bases and J by 2 bases, with 13 bases between the two germline ends. The V gene's germline CDR1 is MGHRA and CDR2 YSYEKL. There are 14 residues in the CDR3.

This chain connects TRBV11-3 to TRBJ2-3; 7 bases agree with TRBD2. The V and J ends lost 5 bases and 0 bases, in that order; junction bases with no gene match: 2. There are 14 residues in the CDR3. Germline assignment: CDR1 SGHNT and CDR2 YENEEA. CDR3 loop: CASSPGGSTDTQYF. CDR3 coding DNA: TGTGCCAGCAGCCCCGGGGGGAGCACAGATACGCAGTATTTT.

This sequence joins TRBV9 and TRBJ1-6; tentative D call: TRBD1 (6 bases). The CDR3 is 14 amino acids. Deletions cut 3 bases from V and 5 bases from J, with 9 bases between. Per germline, CDR1 SGDLS and CDR2 YYNGEE. CDR3 residues: CASSGNRDNSPLHF. DNA of the CDR3: TGTGCCAGCAGCGGGAACAGGGATAATTCACCCCTCCACTTT.

The CDR3 loop is CASSFPRELNTEAFF. In DNA, the CDR3 is TGTGCCAGCAGTTTTCCGAGGGAGCTGAACACTGAAGCTTTCTTT. The J gene is TRBJ1-1, the V gene TRBV28; D remains unclear. With 3 bases removed from V and 0 bases from J, the gap between germline ends came to 11 bases. The CDR3 extends over 15 amino acids. CDR1 is MDHEN and CDR2 is SYDVKM in the germline V gene.

This rearrangement joins TRBV7-9 to TRBJ1-4; TRBD1 is a possible D gene (5 bases). The CDR3 spans 18 residues. CDR1 SEHNR and CDR2 FQNEAQ come from the germline V gene (reference sequence). Deletions cut 1 base from V and 3 bases from J, with 18 bases between. This CDR3 is CASSLDGFAGMANEKLFF. The DNA for the CDR3 is TGTGCCAGCAGCTTAGACGGCTTCGCAGGGATGGCTAATGAAAAACTGTTTTTT.

Worth noting for this clone: Other nucleotide sequences from this sample produce the same CDR3. The CDR3 sequence is CASSELAGGQETQYF. The CDR3 DNA is TGTGCCAGCAGTGAACTAGCGGGGGGCCAAGAGACCCAGTACTTC. The gene calls are TRBV6-1 and TRBJ2-5; 11 nucleotides agree with TRBD2. Trimming at V came to 2 bases and at J to 1 base, leaving 0 bases not matched to a gene. The V gene's germline CDR1 is MNHNS and CDR2 SASEGT. There are 15 residues in the CDR3.

This chain joins TRBV15 and TRBJ2-7; D uncertain. V was shortened by 0 bases and J by 5 bases, with 8 bases between the two germline ends. The germline gives CDR1 LNHNV, CDR2 YYDKDF (reference sequence). The CDR3 runs to 13 residues. The CDR3 nucleotides are TGTGCCACCAGCAGAGATCCAGGAAACGAGCAGTACTTC. This gives the protein CATSRDPGNEQYF.

V and J are TRBV18 and TRBJ1-2; 7 positions agree with TRBD1. V gave up 2 bases and J gave up 0 bases; unmatched junction bases: 9. Germline-derived CDR1 and CDR2 are KGHSH and LQKENI. The CDR3 runs to 17 residues. CDR3 loop: CASSPFSRDSPNYGYTF. In nucleotides, the CDR3 is TGTGCCAGCTCACCATTCTCCCGGGACAGTCCTAACTATGGCTACACCTTC.

V is TRBV11-2 and J is TRBJ1-2; possibly TRBD1 for D (5 bases). The germline gives CDR1 SGHAT, CDR2 FQNNGV. This CDR3 region has 13 residues. Trimming stripped 3 bases from V and 4 bases from J, with 9 bases between. The CDR3 DNA sequence: TGTGCCAGCAGCTTCGACAGCCTCTATGGCTACACCTTC. Translated: CASSFDSLYGYTF.

As for this clone: Within the sample, other DNA sequences also encode this same CDR3. This rearrangement joins TRBV5-1 to TRBJ1-1, with 8 bases identical to TRBD1. After removal of 4 bases from V and 0 bases from J, the junction contained 5 bases not matched to a gene. CDR1 is SGHRS and CDR2 is YFSETQ in the germline V gene. This CDR3 region has 15 residues. The CDR3 spells CASSLGQGLNTEAFF. In DNA form, the CDR3 reads TGCGCCAGCAGCCTTGGACAGGGTCTGAACACTGAAGCTTTCTTT. Looking up the rest from reference TRBV5-1 and TRBJ1-1 gives the full variable domain: KAGVTQTPRYLIKTRGQQVTLSCSPISGHRSVSWYQQTPGQGLQFLFEYFSETQRNKGNFPGRFSGRQFSNSRSEMNVSTLELGDSALYLCASSLGQGLNTEAFFGQGTRLTVV.